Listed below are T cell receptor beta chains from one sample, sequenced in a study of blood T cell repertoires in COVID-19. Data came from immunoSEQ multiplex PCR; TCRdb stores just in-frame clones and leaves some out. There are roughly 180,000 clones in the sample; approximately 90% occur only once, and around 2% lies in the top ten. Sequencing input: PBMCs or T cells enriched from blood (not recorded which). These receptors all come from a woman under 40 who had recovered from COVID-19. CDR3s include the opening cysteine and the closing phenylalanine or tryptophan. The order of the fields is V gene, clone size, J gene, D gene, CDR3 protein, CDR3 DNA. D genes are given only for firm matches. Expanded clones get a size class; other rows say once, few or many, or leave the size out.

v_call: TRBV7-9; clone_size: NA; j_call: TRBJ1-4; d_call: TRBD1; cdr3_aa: CASSLRQGDREKLFF; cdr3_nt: TGTGCCAGCAGCTTACGACAGGGTGATCGGGAAAAACTGTTTTTT
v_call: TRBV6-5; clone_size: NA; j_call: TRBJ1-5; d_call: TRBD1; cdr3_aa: CASSMTGDNQPQHF; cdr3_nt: TGTGCCAGCAGTATGACAGGGGACAATCAGCCCCAGCATTTT
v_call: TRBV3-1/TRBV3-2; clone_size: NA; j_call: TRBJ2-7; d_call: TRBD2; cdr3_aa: CASSQDPDSGVYEQYF; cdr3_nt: TGTGCCAGCAGCCAAGATCCTGATAGCGGGGTTTACGAGCAGTACTTC
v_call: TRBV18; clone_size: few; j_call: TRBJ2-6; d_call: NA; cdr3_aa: CASSPPTSSGANVLTF; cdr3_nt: TGTGCCAGCTCACCACCTACCAGCTCTGGGGCCAACGTCCTGACTTTC
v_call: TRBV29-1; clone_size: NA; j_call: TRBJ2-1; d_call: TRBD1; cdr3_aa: CSDRQGTYNEQFF; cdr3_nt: TGCAGCGACCGACAGGGCACCTACAATGAGCAGTTCTTC
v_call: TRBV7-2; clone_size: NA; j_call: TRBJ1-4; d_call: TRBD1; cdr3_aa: CASSSIPPGQGEKLFF; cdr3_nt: TGTGCCAGCAGCTCTATTCCTCCGGGACAGGGCGAAAAACTGTTTTTT
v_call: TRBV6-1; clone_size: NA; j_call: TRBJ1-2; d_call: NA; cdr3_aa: CASSDDSSYGYTF; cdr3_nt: TGTGCCAGCAGTGACGACAGTTCCTATGGCTACACCTTC
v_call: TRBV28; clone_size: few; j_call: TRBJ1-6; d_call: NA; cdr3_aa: CASSLVAVSYNSPLHF; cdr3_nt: TGTGCCAGCAGTTTAGTCGCGGTATCCTATAATTCACCCCTCCACTTT
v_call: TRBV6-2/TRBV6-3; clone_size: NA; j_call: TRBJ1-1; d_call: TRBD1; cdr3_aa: CASSYRPGTANTEAFF; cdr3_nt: TGTGCCAGCAGTTACCGTCCTGGGACAGCCAACACTGAAGCTTTCTTT
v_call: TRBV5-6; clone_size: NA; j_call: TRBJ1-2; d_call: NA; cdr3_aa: CASSLDRGNYGYTF; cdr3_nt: TGTGCCAGCAGCTTGGATCGGGGGAACTATGGCTACACCTTC
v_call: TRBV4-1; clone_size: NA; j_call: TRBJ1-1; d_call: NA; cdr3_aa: CASSQVTGMNTEAFF; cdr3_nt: TGCGCCAGCAGCCAAGTCACAGGAATGAACACTGAAGCTTTCTTT
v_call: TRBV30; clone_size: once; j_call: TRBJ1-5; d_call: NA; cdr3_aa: CAWSASGDQPQHF; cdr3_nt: TGTGCCTGGAGCGCCTCGGGGGATCAGCCCCAGCATTTT
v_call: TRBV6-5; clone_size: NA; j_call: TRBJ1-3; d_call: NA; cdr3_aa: CASSYSKSTTRNTIYF; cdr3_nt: TGTGCCAGCAGTTACTCGAAGTCCACAACTAGAAACACCATATATTTT
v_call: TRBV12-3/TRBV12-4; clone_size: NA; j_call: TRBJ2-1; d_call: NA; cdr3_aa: CASSFVGVNEQFF; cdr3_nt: TGTGCCAGCAGTTTTGTAGGGGTCAATGAGCAGTTCTTC
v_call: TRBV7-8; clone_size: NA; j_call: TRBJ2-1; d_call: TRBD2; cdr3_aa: CASSLAPETSGGPSYNEQFF; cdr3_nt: TGTGCCAGCAGCTTAGCGCCAGAGACTAGCGGGGGGCCTTCCTACAATGAGCAGTTCTTC
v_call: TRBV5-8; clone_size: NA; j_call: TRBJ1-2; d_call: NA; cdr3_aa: CASSPGAGSDGYTF; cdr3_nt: TGTGCCAGCAGCCCCGGCGCAGGGTCGGACGGCTACACCTTC
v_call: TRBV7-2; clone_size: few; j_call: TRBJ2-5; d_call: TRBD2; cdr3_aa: CASSTPGAGGPRETQYF; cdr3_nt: TGTGCCAGCAGCACCCCGGGGGCGGGAGGGCCCCGAGAGACCCAGTACTTC
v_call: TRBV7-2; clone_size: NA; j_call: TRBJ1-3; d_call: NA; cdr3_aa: CASSLGDITSGNTIYF; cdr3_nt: TGTGCCAGCAGCTTAGGGGACATAACCTCTGGAAACACCATATATTTT
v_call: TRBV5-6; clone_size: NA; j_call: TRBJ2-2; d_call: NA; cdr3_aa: CASSFPGFTGELFF; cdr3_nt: TGTGCCAGCAGCTTCCCAGGGTTCACCGGGGAGCTGTTTTTT
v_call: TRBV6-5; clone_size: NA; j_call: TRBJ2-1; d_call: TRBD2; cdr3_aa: CASSPWGGWHNEQFF; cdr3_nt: TGTGCCAGCAGCCCCTGGGGAGGGTGGCACAATGAGCAGTTCTTC
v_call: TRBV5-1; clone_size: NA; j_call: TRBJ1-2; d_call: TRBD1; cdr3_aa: CASSLETGGDGYTF; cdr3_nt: TGCGCCAGCAGCTTGGAGACAGGGGGCGATGGCTACACCTTC
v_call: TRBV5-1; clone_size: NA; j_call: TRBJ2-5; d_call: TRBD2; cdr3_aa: CASSLPSGQETQYF; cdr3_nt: TGCGCCAGCAGCTTACCTAGCGGCCAAGAGACCCAGTACTTC
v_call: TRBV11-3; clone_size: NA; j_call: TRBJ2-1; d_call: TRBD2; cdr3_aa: CASSFRTSGNNEQFF; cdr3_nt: TGTGCCAGCAGCTTTCGGACTAGCGGAAACAATGAGCAGTTCTTC
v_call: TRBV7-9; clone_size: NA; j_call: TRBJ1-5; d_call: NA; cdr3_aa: CASSRGGREVQPQHF; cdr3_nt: TGTGCCAGCAGCCGGGGGGGCAGGGAGGTTCAGCCCCAGCATTTT
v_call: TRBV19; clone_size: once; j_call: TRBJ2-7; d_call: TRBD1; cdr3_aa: CASSIDHRGLVNEQYF; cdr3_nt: TGTGCCAGTAGTATAGACCACAGGGGGCTAGTCAACGAGCAGTACTTC
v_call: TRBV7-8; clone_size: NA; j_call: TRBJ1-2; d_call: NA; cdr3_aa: CASSLVGGNAYGYTF; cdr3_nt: TGTGCCAGCAGCTTAGTCGGGGGGAACGCCTATGGCTACACCTTC
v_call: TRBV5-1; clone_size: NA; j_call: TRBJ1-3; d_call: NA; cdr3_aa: CASRPVERDTIYF; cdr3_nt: TGCGCCAGCAGGCCCGTGGAACGGGACACCATATATTTT
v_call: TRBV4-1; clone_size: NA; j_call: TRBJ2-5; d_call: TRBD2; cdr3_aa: CASSQSGLAGDWETQYF; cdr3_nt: TGCGCCAGCAGCCAAAGCGGACTAGCGGGAGACTGGGAGACCCAGTACTTC
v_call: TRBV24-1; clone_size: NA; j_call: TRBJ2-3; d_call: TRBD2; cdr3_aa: CATSDPIPLAGVGDTQYF; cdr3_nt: TGTGCCACCAGTGATCCGATCCCTCTAGCGGGGGTCGGAGATACGCAGTATTTT
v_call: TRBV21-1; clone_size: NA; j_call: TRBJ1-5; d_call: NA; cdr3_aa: CASSKDGRGSQTNQPQHF; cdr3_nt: TGTGCCAGCAGCAAAGACGGGAGGGGGAGTCAGACCAATCAGCCCCAGCATTTT
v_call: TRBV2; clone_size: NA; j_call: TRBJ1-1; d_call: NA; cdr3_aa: CASSIDMNTEAFF; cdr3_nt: TGTGCCAGCAGTATAGACATGAACACTGAAGCTTTCTTT
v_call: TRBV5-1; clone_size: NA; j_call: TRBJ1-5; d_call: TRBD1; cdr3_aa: CASSLNRGQPQHF; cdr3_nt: TGCGCCAGCAGTCTGAACAGGGGTCAGCCCCAGCATTTT
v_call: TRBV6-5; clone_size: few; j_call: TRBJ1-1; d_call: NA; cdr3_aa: CASSSTGPTGAEAFF; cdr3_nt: TGTGCCAGCAGTTCTACCGGCCCAACGGGGGCTGAAGCTTTCTTT
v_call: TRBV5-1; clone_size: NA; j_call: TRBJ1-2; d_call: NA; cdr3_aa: CASTIGAQNYGYTF; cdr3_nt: TGCGCCAGCACCATAGGGGCACAGAACTATGGCTACACCTTC
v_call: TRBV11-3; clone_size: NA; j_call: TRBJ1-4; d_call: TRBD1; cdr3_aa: CASRRDRDEKLFF; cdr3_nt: TGTGCCAGCAGGCGGGACAGGGACGAAAAACTGTTTTTT
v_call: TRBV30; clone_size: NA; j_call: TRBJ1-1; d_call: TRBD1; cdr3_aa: CAWRGTGFVTEAFF; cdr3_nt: TGTGCCTGGAGAGGGACAGGGTTTGTCACTGAAGCTTTCTTT
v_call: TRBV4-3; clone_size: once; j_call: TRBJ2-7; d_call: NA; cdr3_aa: CASSPSPKGHYEQYF; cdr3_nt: TGCGCCAGCAGCCCTTCCCCCAAGGGACACTACGAGCAGTACTTC
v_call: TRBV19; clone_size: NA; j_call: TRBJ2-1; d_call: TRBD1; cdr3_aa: CASHDRVGNSAMNEQFF; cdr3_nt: TGTGCCAGCCACGACAGGGTCGGGAACTCCGCTATGAATGAGCAGTTCTTC
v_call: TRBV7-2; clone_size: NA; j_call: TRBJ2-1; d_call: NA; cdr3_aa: CASSLAAGKNEQFF; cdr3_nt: TGTGCCAGCAGCTTAGCGGCGGGAAAAAATGAGCAGTTCTTC
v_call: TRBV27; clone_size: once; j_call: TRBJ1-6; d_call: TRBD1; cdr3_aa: CASSLRGQGQIHF; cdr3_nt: TGTGCCAGCAGTTTAAGGGGACAGGGGCAAATCCACTTT
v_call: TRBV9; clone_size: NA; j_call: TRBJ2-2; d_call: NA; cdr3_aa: CASSALNTGELFF; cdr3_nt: TGTGCCAGCAGCGCCTTAAACACCGGGGAGCTGTTTTTT
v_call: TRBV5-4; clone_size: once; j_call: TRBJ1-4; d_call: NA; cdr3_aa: CASSLRPGLNEKLFF; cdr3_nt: TGTGCCAGCAGCTTGAGACCGGGACTGAATGAAAAACTGTTTTTT
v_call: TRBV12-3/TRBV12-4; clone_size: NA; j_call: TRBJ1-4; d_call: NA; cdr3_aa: CASSFGENEKLFF; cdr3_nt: TGTGCCAGCAGTTTTGGTGAGAATGAAAAACTGTTTTTT
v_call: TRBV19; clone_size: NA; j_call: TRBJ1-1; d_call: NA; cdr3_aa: CASSLLLGGNTEAFF; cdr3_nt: TGTGCCAGTAGTCTGTTATTGGGGGGGAACACTGAAGCTTTCTTT
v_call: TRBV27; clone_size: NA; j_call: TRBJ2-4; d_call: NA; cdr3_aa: CASSIFGAVKNIQYF; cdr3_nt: TGTGCCAGCAGCATCTTTGGCGCGGTCAAAAACATTCAGTACTTC
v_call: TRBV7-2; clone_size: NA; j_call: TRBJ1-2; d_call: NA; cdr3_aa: CASSLSRDSLNYGYTF; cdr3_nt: TGTGCCAGCAGCTTAAGCCGGGACTCCCTAAACTATGGCTACACCTTC
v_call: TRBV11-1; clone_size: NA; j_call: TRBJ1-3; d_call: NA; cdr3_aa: CASSHAGVDTIYF; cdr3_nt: TGTGCCAGCAGCCACGCAGGGGTGGACACCATATATTTT
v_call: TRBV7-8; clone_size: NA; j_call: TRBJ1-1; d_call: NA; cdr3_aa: CASSLTLVVRPNTEAFF; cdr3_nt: TGTGCCAGCAGCCTGACCCTAGTGGTCCGGCCGAACACTGAAGCTTTCTTT
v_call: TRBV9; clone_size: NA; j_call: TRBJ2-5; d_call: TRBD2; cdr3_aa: CASSVGLAGGRGTQYF; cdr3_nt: TGTGCCAGCAGCGTCGGACTAGCGGGAGGCAGGGGGACCCAGTACTTC
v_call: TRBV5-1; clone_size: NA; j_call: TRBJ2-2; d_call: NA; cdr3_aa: CASSLVSGPTGELFF; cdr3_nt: TGCGCCAGCAGCTTGGTCTCAGGGCCCACCGGGGAGCTGTTTTTT